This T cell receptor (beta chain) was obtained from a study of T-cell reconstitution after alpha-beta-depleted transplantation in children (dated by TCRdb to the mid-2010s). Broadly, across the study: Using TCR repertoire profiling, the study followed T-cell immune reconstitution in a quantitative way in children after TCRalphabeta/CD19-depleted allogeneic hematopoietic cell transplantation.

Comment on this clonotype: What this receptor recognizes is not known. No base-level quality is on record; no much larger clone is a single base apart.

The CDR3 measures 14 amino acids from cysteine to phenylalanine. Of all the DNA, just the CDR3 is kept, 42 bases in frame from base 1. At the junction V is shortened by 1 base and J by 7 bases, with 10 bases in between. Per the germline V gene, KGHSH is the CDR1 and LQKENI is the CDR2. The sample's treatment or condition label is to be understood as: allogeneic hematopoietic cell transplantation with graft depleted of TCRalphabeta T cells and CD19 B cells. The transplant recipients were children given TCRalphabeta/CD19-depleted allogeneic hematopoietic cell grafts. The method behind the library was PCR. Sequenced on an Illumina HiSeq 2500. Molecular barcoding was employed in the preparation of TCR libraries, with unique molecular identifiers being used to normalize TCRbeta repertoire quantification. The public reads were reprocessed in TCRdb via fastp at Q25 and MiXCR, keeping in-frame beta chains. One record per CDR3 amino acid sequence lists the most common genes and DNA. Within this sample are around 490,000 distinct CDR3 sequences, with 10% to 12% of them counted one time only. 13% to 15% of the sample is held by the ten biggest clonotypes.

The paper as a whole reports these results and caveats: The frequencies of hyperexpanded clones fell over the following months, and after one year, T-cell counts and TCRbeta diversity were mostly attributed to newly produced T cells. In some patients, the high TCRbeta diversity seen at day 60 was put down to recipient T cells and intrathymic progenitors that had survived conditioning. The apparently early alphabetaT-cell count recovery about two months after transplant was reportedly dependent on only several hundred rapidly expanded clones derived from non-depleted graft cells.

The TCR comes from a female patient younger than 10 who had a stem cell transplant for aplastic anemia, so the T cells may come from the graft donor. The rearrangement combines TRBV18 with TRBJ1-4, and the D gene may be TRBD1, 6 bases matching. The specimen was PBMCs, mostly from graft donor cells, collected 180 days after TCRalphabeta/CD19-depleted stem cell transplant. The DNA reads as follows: TGTGCCAGCTCACCACAGGGGGGGAGTGAAAAACTGTTTTTT. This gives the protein CASSPQGGSEKLFF.